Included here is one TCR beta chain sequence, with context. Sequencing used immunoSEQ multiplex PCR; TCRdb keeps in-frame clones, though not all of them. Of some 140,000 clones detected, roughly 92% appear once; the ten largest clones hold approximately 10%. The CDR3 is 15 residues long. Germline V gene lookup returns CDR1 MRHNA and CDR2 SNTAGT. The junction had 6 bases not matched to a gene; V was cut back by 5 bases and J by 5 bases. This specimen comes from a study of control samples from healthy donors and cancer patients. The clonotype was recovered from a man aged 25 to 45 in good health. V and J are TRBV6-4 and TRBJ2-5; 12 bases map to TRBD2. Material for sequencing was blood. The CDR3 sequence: CASSSTSGSGETQYF. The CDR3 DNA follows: TGTGCCAGCAGTTCGACTAGCGGGAGTGGCGAGACCCAGTACTTC.